This is a list of T cell receptor beta chains from one sample in a study of vaccination and CD4 T cells after COVID-19. A single record per CDR3 protein comes from TCRdb applying MiXCR to the PCR reads. This table holds 9,500 to 13,000 distinct CDR3 sequences, about 27% found once. The antigens these receptors bind are not known. The sample here was CD4+ T cells from blood, cultured in vitro, taken before SARS-CoV-2 vaccination. These receptors were obtained from a human donor who received a COVID-19 vaccine. CDR3s include the opening cysteine and the closing phenylalanine or tryptophan. Fields, in order: V gene, clone size, D gene, J gene, CDR3 protein, CDR3 DNA. A D gene is named only where the DNA matches it firmly. The listing skips clone size in some rows; elsewhere it reads once, few, many or a size class.

>TRBV30|NA|TRBD1|TRBJ1-6
CAWDSGQAAISYNSPLHF
TGTGCCTGGGACAGCGGACAGGCTGCGATCTCCTATAATTCACCCCTCCACTTT
>TRBV28|NA|TRBD1|TRBJ2-7
CASKLYRDRTGYEQYF
TGTGCCAGCAAGTTATATAGGGACAGGACCGGTTACGAGCAGTACTTC
>TRBV6-1|NA|TRBD1|TRBJ1-2
CASRGQESNYGYTF
TGTGCCAGCAGGGGACAGGAATCTAACTATGGCTACACCTTC
>TRBV7-3|NA|NA|TRBJ2-6
CASSPPRGASGGANVLTF
TGTGCCAGCAGCCCACCCCGAGGAGCTTCTGGAGGGGCCAACGTCCTGACTTTC
>TRBV12-5|NA|NA|TRBJ1-5
CASGLGAASNQPQHF
TGTGCTAGTGGTTTGGGAGCAGCATCCAATCAGCCCCAGCATTTT
>TRBV24-1|NA|TRBD2|TRBJ2-2
CATSPGTSGRAVNTGELFF
TGTGCCACCTCCCCAGGGACTAGCGGGCGGGCAGTGAACACCGGGGAGCTGTTTTTT
>TRBV20-1|NA|NA|TRBJ1-2
CSATQSQGNYGYTF
TGCAGCGCGACGCAATCACAGGGAAACTATGGCTACACCTTC
>TRBV27|NA|TRBD1|TRBJ2-7
CASFDRGPYEQYF
TGTGCCAGCTTCGACAGGGGCCCCTACGAGCAGTACTTC
>TRBV6-1|NA|NA|TRBJ2-7
CASSLRQVYEQYF
TGTGCCAGCAGTCTTAGACAGGTCTACGAGCAGTACTTC
>TRBV6-1|NA|TRBD1|TRBJ2-7
CASREPGQGFLGQYF
TGTGCCAGCAGGGAGCCGGGACAGGGGTTTTTAGGGCAGTACTTC
>TRBV10-1|few|TRBD2|TRBJ2-5
CASSAGTTRWETQYF
TGCGCCAGCAGCGCCGGGACTACCCGTTGGGAGACCCAGTACTTC
>TRBV7-3|NA|NA|TRBJ2-1
CASSSTPGANEQFF
TGTGCCAGCAGCTCCACACCAGGGGCCAATGAGCAGTTCTTC
>TRBV7-8|few|TRBD1|TRBJ2-1
CASSLGGTGVNEQFF
TGTGCCAGCAGCTTAGGCGGGACAGGGGTCAATGAGCAGTTCTTC
>TRBV6-5|NA|NA|TRBJ2-3
CASSSPGPDTQYF
TGTGCCAGCAGTTCCCCAGGTCCAGATACGCAGTATTTT
>TRBV6-5|NA|NA|TRBJ1-1
CASSYGQLAFF
TGTGCCAGCAGTTACGGACAGTTAGCTTTCTTT
>TRBV7-9|few|NA|TRBJ1-1
CASSFWESGMNTEAFF
TGTGCCAGCAGCTTTTGGGAGTCCGGTATGAACACTGAAGCTTTCTTT
>TRBV20-1|NA|NA|TRBJ1-4
CSARDLGGTELFF
TGCAGTGCTAGAGATCTGGGGGGCACGGAACTGTTTTTT
>TRBV5-4|NA|TRBD2|TRBJ2-7
CASSQPGLAGAYEQYF
TGTGCCAGCAGCCAGCCGGGACTAGCGGGGGCATACGAGCAGTACTTC
>TRBV2|NA|NA|TRBJ1-2
CASRERDTANYGYTF
TGTGCCAGCAGAGAGAGGGACACCGCGAACTATGGCTACACCTTC
>TRBV20-1|NA|NA|TRBJ2-5
CSARDPGRKDQYF
TGCAGTGCTAGAGATCCCGGTAGAAAGGACCAGTACTTC
>TRBV12-3/TRBV12-4|few|NA|TRBJ1-1
CASSLDSVVDAEAFF
TGTGCCAGCAGCCTGGACAGTGTCGTTGACGCTGAAGCTTTCTTT
>TRBV7-2|NA|TRBD1|TRBJ1-1
CASSRQGARDTEAFF
TGTGCCAGCAGCCGACAGGGGGCGCGGGACACTGAAGCTTTCTTT
>TRBV15|NA|NA|TRBJ1-5
CATSRESVTGASYQPQHF
TGTGCCACCAGCAGAGAATCTGTAACGGGCGCTAGCTATCAGCCCCAGCATTTT
>TRBV10-1|NA|NA|TRBJ2-1
CASRFSRGSYNEQFF
TGCGCCAGCAGATTCTCCAGGGGTTCCTACAATGAGCAGTTCTTC
>TRBV12-5|few|NA|TRBJ2-1
CASGPLLGLQFF
TGTGCTAGTGGTCCATTACTAGGCCTGCAGTTCTTC
>TRBV10-2|few|NA|TRBJ1-5
CASSDGAPQHF
TGCGCCAGCAGTGATGGGGCGCCCCAGCATTTT
>TRBV9|NA|TRBD1|TRBJ1-3
CASSPRQGEGNTIYF
TGTGCCAGCAGCCCGAGACAGGGCGAAGGAAACACCATATATTTT
>TRBV29-1|NA|NA|TRBJ2-7
CSVGGDEQYF
TGCAGCGTCGGGGGAGACGAGCAGTACTTC
>TRBV7-9|NA|TRBD1|TRBJ1-1
CASSSRTLTGVNTEAFF
TGTGCCAGCAGCTCCCGGACTTTGACAGGGGTGAACACTGAAGCTTTCTTT
>TRBV10-3|once|TRBD1|TRBJ2-5
CAISGIGGEVGETQYF
TGTGCCATCAGTGGGATAGGGGGCGAGGTCGGGGAGACCCAGTACTTC
>TRBV19|few|NA|TRBJ2-2
CASRNRVSHGELFF
TGTGCCAGTAGGAACAGGGTCTCCCACGGGGAGCTGTTTTTT